Below, one T cell receptor (beta chain) is given with its context. This sample is part of a study of Graves' ophthalmopathy and Graves' hyperthyroidism. RNA served as the template for amplifying TCR beta CDR3 regions. RT-PCR was first run with HTBI primers, then multiplex PCR in a second round. TCRdb independently ran MiXCR on the multiplex PCR reads; one entry per CDR3 protein. The repertoire has almost 750,000 distinct CDR3 sequences, around 40% of them found once; the top ten carry 44%. The CDR3 is 15 residues long. Deletions cut 4 bases from V and 5 bases from J, with 17 bases between. Ophthalmopathy-affected donors exhibited moderate-to-severe activity, CAS ≥3, NOSPECS ≥4, and duration under 3 months. Orbital computed tomography, together with clinical symptoms, serum thyroxine, TRAb and thyroid ultrasound, was used for diagnosis.

The origin of this receptor is an adult man with Graves' ophthalmopathy. Sequences were obtained from peripheral blood. This sequence joins TRBV12-3 or TRBV12-4 and TRBJ1-2; D uncertain. The CDR3 bases are TGTGCCAGCAGTTGGACCCGCGGGGAGGAGTATGGCTACACCTTC. Translated, it gives CASSWTRGEEYGYTF.